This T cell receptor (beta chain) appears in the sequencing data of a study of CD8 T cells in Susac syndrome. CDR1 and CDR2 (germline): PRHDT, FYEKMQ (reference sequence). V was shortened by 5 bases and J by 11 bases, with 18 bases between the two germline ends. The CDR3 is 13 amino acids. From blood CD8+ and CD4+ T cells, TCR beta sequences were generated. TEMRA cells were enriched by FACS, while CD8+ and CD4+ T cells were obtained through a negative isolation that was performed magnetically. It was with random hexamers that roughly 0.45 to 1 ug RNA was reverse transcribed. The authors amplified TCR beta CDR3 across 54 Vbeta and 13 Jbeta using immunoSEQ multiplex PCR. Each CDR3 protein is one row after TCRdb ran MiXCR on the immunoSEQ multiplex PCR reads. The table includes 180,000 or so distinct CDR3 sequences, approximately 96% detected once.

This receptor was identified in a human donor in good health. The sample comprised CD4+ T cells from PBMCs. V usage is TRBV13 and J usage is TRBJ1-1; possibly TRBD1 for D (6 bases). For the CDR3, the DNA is TGTGCCAGCAGCAAAAGACAGGACGAAATGGCTTTCTTT. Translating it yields CASSKRQDEMAFF.